Shown below are 15 T cell receptor beta chains from a single sample sequenced in a study of shared clonotypes between healthy human individuals. The data were produced by immunoSEQ multiplex PCR, yet TCRdb's version contains in-frame clones alone and is incomplete. Among 2 million to 3 million clones listed, around nine tenths were seen once. Specimen: naive CD4+ T cells sorted from blood. Indicated subset: CD45RA+ positively selected. Receptors were obtained from a man aged 18 to 29 in good health.

The J gene is TRBJ1-2, the V gene TRBV19, with D perhaps matching TRBD1 (6 bases). The CDR3 has 15 amino acids. V was pared by 10 bases and J by 5 bases, with 23 bases between. CDR1 and CDR2 from the germline V gene are LNHDA and SQIVND (reference sequence). CDR3: CATDRSQVSVYGYTF. The CDR3 bases are TGTGCCACCGACAGGAGCCAGGTGAGTGTATATGGCTACACCTTC.

The chain combines TRBV6-6 with TRBJ2-2, with D perhaps given as TRBD1 or TRBD2 (6 bases each). The length of the CDR3 is 14 residues. Germline CDR1 and CDR2: MNHNY and SVGAGI (reference sequence). The V end was cut by 8 bases, the J end by 2 bases, with 12 bases between. CDR3 loop: CASGGQANTGELFF. The CDR3 nucleotides are TGTGCCAGCGGGGGGCAGGCAAACACCGGGGAGCTGTTTTTT.

A note on this clone: The sample contains more than one DNA sequence encoding this CDR3. The chain uses TRBV5-4 and TRBJ2-7; D is perhaps TRBD2 (6 bases). Per the germline V gene, CDR1 is SGHNT and CDR2 is YYREEE (reference sequence). The CDR3 spans 14 residues. Trimming took off 3 bases at V and 1 base at J, with 11 bases between the two ends. CDR3 amino acids: CASSSGTLSYEQYF. The CDR3 DNA is TGTGCCAGCAGCTCCGGGACTCTTTCCTACGAGCAGTACTTC.

The chain combines TRBV20-1 with TRBJ1-1; no reliable D call. V dropped 3 bases and J dropped 8 bases, with 10 bases sitting between them. Germline V gene lookup returns CDR1 DFQATT and CDR2 SNEGSKA (reference sequence). CDR3 size: 11 residues. Here the CDR3 reads CSASTSYEAFF. The DNA for the CDR3 is TGCAGTGCTAGTACTAGTTACGAAGCTTTCTTT.

The genes are TRBV5-1 and TRBJ1-2; 9 nucleotides agree with TRBD1. With 4 bases clipped from V and 5 bases from J, the junction kept 9 bases outside the gene matches. The CDR3 runs to 15 residues. Germline assignment: CDR1 SGHRS and CDR2 YFSETQ. The CDR3 DNA reads TGCGCCAGCAGCCTGGACGGGACAGGGTTTTATGGCTACACCTTC. As protein: CASSLDGTGFYGYTF.

J is TRBJ2-6 and V is TRBV19, with D tentatively TRBD1 or TRBD2 (5 bases each). The CDR3 has 11 residues. Germline CDR1 LNHDA, CDR2 SQIVND (reference sequence). Trimming stripped 3 bases from V and 11 bases from J, with 5 bases between. The CDR3 region is CASSMGDVLTF. CDR3 nucleotides: TGTGCCAGTAGTATGGGGGACGTCCTGACTTTC.

V is TRBV28 and J is TRBJ1-5; TRBD1 is a possible D gene (5 bases). V gave up 3 bases and J gave up 3 bases, with 12 bases separating them. In germline, CDR1 is MDHEN, CDR2 SYDVKM. The CDR3 is 15 residues long. In DNA form, the CDR3 reads TGTGCCAGCAGTTTCGGGGACCGAGTCAATCAGCCCCAGCATTTT. It encodes CASSFGDRVNQPQHF.

J is TRBJ1-1 and V is TRBV5-5; the D is unclear. Germline assignment: CDR1 SGHKS and CDR2 YYEKEE (reference sequence). V was cut by 4 bases and J by 3 bases, with 16 bases left in between. The CDR3 runs 15 residues. The CDR3 DNA reads TGTGCCAGCAGCCCACGGCCCGCAGTTGACACTGAAGCTTTCTTT. Translated, it gives CASSPRPAVDTEAFF.

In its sample, this clone was seen once. The chain combines TRBV5-6 with TRBJ1-2, with TRBD1 matching 9 bases. In germline, CDR1 is SGHDT, CDR2 YYEEEE. V shed 7 bases, J shed 1 base, and the junction held 14 bases outside the gene matches. The CDR3 loop spans 17 amino acids. This CDR3 reads CASLLLGTGNLNYGYTF. CDR3 bases: TGTGCCAGCCTCCTCCTGGGGACAGGGAACCTTAACTATGGCTACACCTTC.

The chain couples TRBV10-3 to TRBJ2-2, with D tentatively TRBD1 or TRBD2 (5 bases each). In germline, CDR1 is ENHRY, CDR2 SYGVKD. Trimming cost V 4 bases and J 3 bases, with 9 bases left between them. The CDR3 covers 14 residues. The CDR3 region is CAISAGTDTGELFF. The CDR3 DNA sequence: TGTGCCATCAGTGCCGGGACGGACACCGGGGAGCTGTTTTTT.

This clone has just a few counts. The rearrangement links TRBV18 to TRBJ1-4, with D unclear. The CDR3 length is 13 residues. Germline V gene lookup returns CDR1 KGHSH and CDR2 LQKENI. V lost 3 bases, J lost 5 bases, and 7 bases lay in between. CDR3 amino acids: CASSPDQNEKLFF. The CDR3 DNA reads as TGTGCCAGCTCACCGGACCAAAATGAAAAACTGTTTTTT.

The chain links TRBV27 to TRBJ2-3, with 9 bases identical to TRBD1. The V segment lost 4 bases and the J segment 4 bases; nucleotides outside the gene matches: 12. There are 17 residues in the CDR3. CDR1 and CDR2 (germline): MNHEY, SMNVEV (reference sequence). CDR3 amino acids: CASSSIGQGKAADTQYF. In DNA, the CDR3 is TGTGCCAGCAGTTCCATCGGACAGGGGAAGGCGGCAGATACGCAGTATTTT.

The chain recombines TRBV10-3 with TRBJ1-2; D perhaps matches TRBD1 (5 bases). The V gene's germline CDR1 is ENHRY and CDR2 SYGVKD. The ends were cut back, 3 bases at V and 0 bases at J, with 11 bases in the middle. There are 15 residues in the CDR3. CDR3 in amino acids: CAISDQDTTNYGYTF. CDR3 nucleotides: TGTGCCATCAGTGACCAGGACACTACTAACTATGGCTACACCTTC.

This CDR3 reads CSAGTSGGETDTQYF. Here the CDR3 DNA reads TGCAGCGCGGGGACTAGCGGGGGGGAAACAGATACGCAGTATTTT. The chain couples TRBV29-1 to TRBJ2-3; the match to TRBD2 covers 16 bases. V was clipped by 7 bases and J by 3 bases; unmatched bases: 4. From germline, CDR1 is SQVTM and CDR2 ANQGSEA. The CDR3 totals 15 residues.

This rearrangement joins TRBV7-6 to TRBJ2-7; D is perhaps TRBD1 or TRBD2 (5 bases each). CDR3 length: 17 residues. Germline assignment: CDR1 SGHVS and CDR2 FNYEAQ. The ends were cut back, 5 bases at V and 0 bases at J, with 20 bases in the middle. DNA for the CDR3: TGTGCCAGCAGCCCCGAGGTAGGGTCAGGGACCTCCTACGAGCAGTACTTC. Translation gives CASSPEVGSGTSYEQYF.